The 19 T cell receptor beta chains listed next were all sequenced from one sample in a study of T cells in women clearing cervical HPV infection. The data were produced by immunoSEQ multiplex PCR, yet TCRdb's version contains in-frame clones alone and is incomplete. The specimen's table records 40,000 to 55,000 clones. Material: blood buffy coat. These receptors all come from a woman aged 18 to 75 with a cervical HPV16 infection that either progressed to CIN3+ or cleared (not recorded which).

The CDR3 loop is CASSTIYRDSNEKLFF. The DNA read from the CDR3 is TGTGCCAGTAGTACGATTTACCGGGACAGTAATGAAAAA. The V call is TRBV19, the J call TRBJ1-4; 7 bases map to TRBD1. The read ends 3 residues early relative to the CDR3; the germline J gene fills the gap. J lost 4 bases, V lost 4 bases, and 9 bases had no gene match. The CDR3 spans 16 residues. The V gene's germline CDR1 is LNHDA and CDR2 SQIVND (reference sequence).

A word on this clone: The read ends 3 residues early relative to the CDR3; the germline J gene fills the gap. The V and J genes are TRBV27 and TRBJ1-5; D not resolved. The CDR3 extends over 14 amino acids. Trimming took off 4 bases at V and 1 base at J, with 8 bases between the two ends. CDR1 is MNHEY and CDR2 is SMNVEV in the germline V gene (reference sequence). The CDR3 DNA, read in part, is TGTGCCAGCAGTTCCAGGAAAAGCAATCAGCCC. It is translated as CASSSRKSNQP. The full CDR3 protein is CASSSRKSNQPQHF.

Details on this clone: The read comes to an end 3 residues before the CDR3 does, leaving the germline J gene to fill in the end. The chain links TRBV6-1 to TRBJ1-1, with D perhaps matching TRBD1 (6 bases). The CDR3 totals 14 residues. CDR1 is MNHNS and CDR2 is SASEGT in the germline V gene. With 3 bases removed from V and 4 bases from J, the gap between germline ends came to 12 bases. The sequenced part of the CDR3 DNA is TGTGCCAGCAGTGACGAAGGGGGAGTCACTGAA. As protein: CASSDEGGVTE. The entire CDR3 is CASSDEGGVTEAFF.

The chain's CDR3 is CSARGQGLYNSPLFF. CDR3 DNA, as far as it was read: TGCAGTGCTAGGGGACAGGGCCTCTATAATTCACCA. This rearrangement joins TRBV20-1 to TRBJ1-4; 9 positions match TRBD1. The CDR3 end falls 3 residues outside the read, so it is completed with the germline J gene. The germline CDR1 and CDR2 sequences are DFQATT and SNEGSKA (reference sequence). This CDR3 region has 15 residues.

Remarks on this clone: The read terminates 3 residues before the CDR3 end, so the remaining end is supplied by the germline J gene. The chain combines TRBV12-3 or TRBV12-4 with TRBJ1-2, with a possible D match to TRBD1 (5 bases). V was cut by 2 bases and J by 5 bases, with 12 bases left in between. The CDR3 spans 14 residues. The DNA read from the CDR3 is TGTGCCAGCAGTTTATATTCAGGGACTTATGGC. This sequence encodes CASSLYSGTYG. The entire CDR3 sequence reads CASSLYSGTYGYTF.

Turning to this clone: The read falls 3 residues short of the CDR3 end, and the missing part is taken from the germline J gene. The chain carries TRBV28 and TRBJ1-2; the D gene is possibly TRBD1 (6 bases). Trimming removed 6 bases from V and 5 bases from J, with 13 bases in between. Germline V lookup: CDR1 MDHEN, CDR2 SYDVKM. The CDR3 loop spans 13 amino acids. The CDR3 reads CASSPDSLYGYTF. The sequenced part of the CDR3 DNA is TGTGCCAGCAGCCCGGACAGCCTTTATGGC.

Points on this clone: The CDR3 extends 3 residues past the end of the read, so its final part is completed from the germline J gene. The chain couples TRBV5-1 to TRBJ2-2; D is possibly TRBD1 (5 bases). CDR1 and CDR2 from the germline V gene are SGHRS and YFSETQ. CDR3 size: 12 residues. The CDR3 here is CASSLVGAELFF. The sequenced part of the CDR3 DNA is TGCGCCAGCAGCTTGGTTGGGGCAGAG.

On this clone: The CDR3 end is not reached by the read, which stops 3 residues before it; the germline J gene fills it in. V gene TRBV20-1 combines with J gene TRBJ2-7; tentatively, D is TRBD2 (6 bases). The CDR3 sequence is 14 residues long. The germline V gene has CDR1 DFQATT and CDR2 SNEGSKA (reference sequence). Trimming removed 6 bases at V and 5 bases at J, with 20 bases between. Partial CDR3 DNA: TGCAGTGCGCGACGGGACTCCCAGGGCCACGAG. It specifies CSARRDSQGHE. The whole CDR3 protein reads CSARRDSQGHEQYF.

As concerns this clone: The read terminates 3 residues ahead of where the CDR3 ends, so the germline J gene completes it. J is TRBJ2-3 and V is TRBV11-1, with D tentatively TRBD2 (6 bases). V was clipped by 2 bases and J by 3 bases, with 12 bases between them. The CDR3 runs 15 residues. Germline V lookup: CDR1 SGHAT, CDR2 FQDESV (reference sequence). Here the CDR3 reads CASSLRASATDTQYF. Incomplete CDR3 DNA: TGTGCCAGCAGCTTAAGGGCTAGCGCTACAGATACG.

A note on this clone: The missing CDR3 end, 3 residues past where the read stops, is filled in from the germline J gene. The chain employs TRBV5-1 and TRBJ2-6, with D unresolved. Germline loops: CDR1 SGHRS, CDR2 YFSETQ. The CDR3 is 15 amino acids. The V end was cut by 4 bases, the J end by 1 base, with 9 bases between. The CDR3 here is CASSPRVSGANVLTF. CDR3 bases read: TGCGCCAGCAGCCCGCGAGTATCTGGGGCCAACGTC.

A word on this clone: From the germline J gene comes the end of the CDR3, since the read stops 3 residues before it. The V call is TRBV18, the J call TRBJ2-7; 7 bases agree with TRBD1. The germline V gene has CDR1 KGHSH and CDR2 LQKENI. V trimming: 1 base; J trimming: 5 bases; junction bases outside the gene matches: 8. The CDR3 is 15 amino acids. The part of the CDR3 DNA that was read is TGTGCCAGCTCACCACGACAGGGAAAGTACAACGAG. Translating it yields CASSPRQGKYNE. The full CDR3 reads CASSPRQGKYNEQYF. The whole variable domain, filled in from reference TRBV18 and TRBJ2-7, reads NAGVMQNPRHLVRRRGQEARLRCSPMKGHSHVYWYRQLPEEGLKFMVYLQKENIIDESGMPKERFSAEFPKEGPSILRIQQVVRGDSAAYFCASSPRQGKYNEQYFGPGTRLTVT.

The DNA read from the CDR3 is TGTGCCAGCAGCTTCGGGGTGGGCCCCTACGAG. The encoded protein is CASSFGVGPYE. From start to end, the CDR3 is CASSFGVGPYEQYF. The chain is built from TRBV5-5 and TRBJ2-7; D perhaps matches TRBD2 (5 bases). The read finishes 3 residues shy of the CDR3 end, and the germline J gene is used to complete it. This CDR3 contains 14 residues. The V and J ends lost 2 bases and 2 bases respectively, with 11 bases between them. Germline V gene lookup returns CDR1 SGHKS and CDR2 YYEKEE (reference sequence).

Regarding this clone: The read comes to an end 3 residues before the CDR3 does, leaving the germline J gene to fill in the end. This chain links TRBV19 with TRBJ2-1, with 11 positions matching TRBD1. With V trimmed by 5 bases and J by 3 bases, 6 bases remained unmatched. CDR1 LNHDA and CDR2 SQIVND come from the germline V gene (reference sequence). CDR3 length: 16 amino acids. The CDR3: CASSFEGQGDYNEQFF. The covered CDR3 bases are TGTGCCAGTAGTTTTGAGGGACAGGGGGACTACAATGAG.

Remarks on this clone: The sequenced fragment ends 3 residues before the CDR3 boundary, so the rest is inferred from the germline J gene. J is TRBJ2-3 and V is TRBV5-1; no firm D call. The V end was cut by 4 bases, the J end by 2 bases, with 11 bases between. This CDR3 has 14 amino acids. Looked up from germline, CDR1 is SGHRS and CDR2 is YFSETQ. The CDR3 sequence: CASSQDFPTDTQYF. The DNA read from the CDR3 is TGCGCCAGCAGCCAAGACTTCCCCACAGATACG.

About this clone: The read ends 3 residues early relative to the CDR3; the germline J gene fills the gap. The chain links TRBV5-1 to TRBJ2-1; TRBD1 agrees at 9 bases. This CDR3 region has 17 residues. With 0 bases clipped from V and 4 bases from J, the junction kept 8 bases outside the gene matches. Germline V gene lookup returns CDR1 SGHRS and CDR2 YFSETQ. CDR3 bases read: TGCGCCAGCAGCTTGGCTACAGGGGGCGGTCGGTACAATGAG. It translates to CASSLATGGGRYNE. The full-length CDR3 reads as CASSLATGGGRYNEQFF.

For this clone: The read ends 3 residues before the CDR3 terminus; that terminus is restored from the germline J gene. The chain uses TRBV20-1 and TRBJ1-2, with a weak D call TRBD1 (6 bases). Looked up from germline, CDR1 is DFQATT and CDR2 is SNEGSKA (reference sequence). This CDR3 comprises 14 residues. CDR3 bases read: TGCAGTGCTGGACTAGCGGGGGGGCCTAACATC. Its protein is CSAGLAGGPNI. The whole CDR3 is CSAGLAGGPNIYTF.

With respect to this clone: Sequencing ends 3 residues short of the CDR3 end; the germline J gene provides the rest. The V gene is TRBV29-1, the J gene TRBJ2-1; 8 bases line up with TRBD1. V trimming: 4 bases; J trimming: 2 bases; junction bases outside the gene matches: 4. Germline CDR1 reads SQVTM; CDR2 reads ANQGSEA. The CDR3 has 14 amino acids. The CDR3 DNA, read in part, is TGCAGCGTTGGAAACAGGGGGGCCTACAATGAG. Translated: CSVGNRGAYNE. The entire CDR3 is CSVGNRGAYNEQFF.

Comments on this clone: Read coverage stops 3 residues before the CDR3 terminus; the germline J gene supplies the remainder. The chain carries TRBV7-8 and TRBJ2-7, with 9 bases lining up with TRBD2. The J segment lost 2 bases and the V segment lost 7 bases, leaving 15 bases of the junction unmatched. This CDR3 spans 17 amino acids. Germline V gene data show CDR1 as SGHVS and CDR2 as FQNEAQ. CDR3 residues: CASITDISAGGTYEQYF. The CDR3 DNA, read in part, is TGTGCCAGCATCACAGACATCTCTGCGGGGGGGACCTACGAG.

Comments on this clone: Read data end 3 residues before the CDR3 end; the end is taken from the germline J gene. This chain connects TRBV19 to TRBJ1-4; 10 bases match TRBD1. After removal of 6 bases from V and 8 bases from J, the junction contained 9 bases not matched to a gene. Germline CDR1 reads LNHDA; CDR2 reads SQIVND (reference sequence). This CDR3 comprises 15 residues. The CDR3 DNA, read in part, is TGTGCCAGTAGCAGCTCCGGGACAGGGGTGGAAAAA. Translated: CASSSSGTGVEK. The entire CDR3 protein is CASSSSGTGVEKLFF.